Below are 18 T cell receptor beta chains sequenced from a single sample in a study of blood T cell repertoires in COVID-19. Assay: immunoSEQ multiplex PCR; the TCRdb copy retains only in-frame clones and omits some. Of approximately 94,000 clones in the sample, about 90% are singletons; the top ten hold less than 5%. The sample was peripheral blood. Receptors were obtained from a woman aged 45-60 years in a cohort sampled during active COVID-19.

CDR3 DNA sequence: TGTGCCAGCAGCTTAAAGGTACAGTTGACGAACACTGAAGCTTTCTTT. It yields the protein CASSLKVQLTNTEAFF. V gene TRBV7-3 combines with J gene TRBJ1-1, with no clear D. The CDR3 runs to 16 residues. CDR1 is SGHTA, CDR2 FQGTGA, per germline. The V end lost 1 base, the J end lost 1 base, and 13 bases lay between the germline ends.

Remarks on this clone: Other DNA sequences in the sample encode the same CDR3. The rearrangement links TRBV9 to TRBJ2-3, with TRBD2 identical over 8 bases. This CDR3 has 16 amino acids. CDR1 is SGDLS and CDR2 is YYNGEE in the germline V gene. The V gene end was trimmed by 0 bases and the J gene end by 0 bases; junction bases not matched to a gene: 3. The DNA of the CDR3 is TGTGCCAGCAGCGTAGGTATAGCGGGGAGCACAGATACGCAGTATTTT. Residues: CASSVGIAGSTDTQYF.

The V and J genes are TRBV28 and TRBJ2-2; D might be TRBD2 (6 bases). The V gene lost 5 bases and the J gene lost 7 bases, with 20 bases spanning the gap. The CDR3 extends over 16 amino acids. The V gene's germline CDR1 is MDHEN and CDR2 SYDVKM. DNA of the CDR3: TGTGCCAGCAGTACCGCGGGACTCCCGAAGGGCGGGGAGCTGTTTTTT. Amino acid sequence: CASSTAGLPKGGELFF.

The chain combines TRBV10-3 with TRBJ2-3, with 14 nucleotides matching TRBD2. CDR3 length: 14 amino acids. Looked up from germline, CDR1 is ENHRY and CDR2 is SYGVKD. V was clipped by 10 bases and J by 5 bases; unmatched bases: 5. CDR3 residues: CATETSGGGDTQYF. The CDR3 DNA follows: TGTGCCACTGAGACTAGCGGGGGGGGAGATACGCAGTATTTT.

On this clone itself: Its ends do not fully match the called genes, so a read error is possible. The chain is built from TRBV3-1 (or the pseudogene TRBV3-2) and TRBJ2-7, with a tentative D call TRBD2 (5 bases). The germline V gene has CDR1 LGHDT and CDR2 YNNKEL (reference sequence). This CDR3 has 15 amino acids. In nucleotides, the CDR3 is TGTGCCAGCAGCCAAACCCTCGACCGGAGGTACGGGCATCACTTC. This codes for CASSQTLDRRYGHHF.

V gene TRBV6-5 combines with J gene TRBJ2-5; 11 nucleotides match TRBD1. The CDR3 is 14 amino acids. Looked up from germline, CDR1 is MNHEY and CDR2 is SVGAGI. V dropped 5 bases and J dropped 5; count of bases not matched to a gene: 4. The CDR3 protein is CASSRDRGAETQYF. CDR3 nucleotides: TGTGCCAGCAGTCGGGACAGGGGGGCGGAGACCCAGTACTTC.

This clone was detected once. The rearrangement joins TRBV10-2 to TRBJ1-1; 8 nucleotides agree with TRBD1. The CDR3 loop spans 14 amino acids. Trimming cost V 6 bases and J 7 bases; bases outside gene matches: 10. Looked up from germline, CDR1 is WSHSY and CDR2 is SAAADI. The CDR3 DNA is TGCGCCAGCAGCCAAGGACAGGGCTGGGGTGAAGCTTTCTTT. It codes for CASSQGQGWGEAFF.

The chain uses TRBV29-1 and TRBJ2-7, with 15 bases that match TRBD2. The CDR3 extends over 17 amino acids. The V gene's germline CDR1 is SQVTM and CDR2 ANQGSEA. Trimming cost V 6 bases and J 0 bases; bases outside gene matches: 9. CDR3 region: CSVLGLAGGKYSYEQYF. As DNA, the CDR3 is TGCAGCGTCTTGGGACTAGCGGGGGGTAAATACTCCTACGAGCAGTACTTC.

The chain combines TRBV11-2 with TRBJ1-2; a weak D match, TRBD1 (6 bases). V was cut by 3 bases and J by 8 bases, with 13 bases left in between. The CDR3 spans 13 residues. Germline values: CDR1 SGHAT, CDR2 FQNNGV. The CDR3 nucleotides read TGTGCCAGCAGCTTGCACCAGGGGTACGGCTACACCTTC. Protein sequence: CASSLHQGYGYTF.

This chain connects TRBV18 to TRBJ2-5, with 9 bases that match TRBD2. CDR3 size: 14 residues. Unmatched junction bases numbered 7, after V lost 6 bases and J lost 5 bases. The germline V gene encodes CDR1 KGHSH and CDR2 LQKENI. The CDR3: CASSPGLAKETQYF. Here the CDR3 DNA reads TGTGCCAGCTCTCCGGGACTAGCAAAGGAGACCCAGTACTTC.

This clone was recorded once. The chain employs TRBV5-4 and TRBJ2-3, with TRBD1 matching 8 bases. Germline loops: CDR1 SGHNT, CDR2 YYREEE (reference sequence). V dropped 0 bases and J dropped 4; count of bases not matched to a gene: 13. The CDR3 is 18 residues long. In DNA form, the CDR3 reads TGTGCCAGCAGCTTGGCAAGGCAGGGGGCTAGTTTTGCAGATACGCAGTATTTT. Its protein is CASSLARQGASFADTQYF.

The chain employs TRBV7-2 and TRBJ1-2; D is perhaps TRBD1 (6 bases). Germline CDR1 reads SGHTA; CDR2 reads FQGNSA. V lost 5 bases and J 3 bases, leaving 13 bases between the germline ends. CDR3 length: 14 residues. The CDR3 sequence is CASSPQGMDYGYTF. Here the CDR3 DNA reads TGTGCCAGCAGCCCCCAGGGGATGGACTATGGCTACACCTTC.

The chain links TRBV28 to TRBJ1-1; 9 bases map to TRBD1. The germline V gene encodes CDR1 MDHEN and CDR2 SYDVKM. CDR3 size: 19 residues. The trim removed 2 bases at V and 0 bases at J, leaving 13 bases unmatched. In nucleotides, the CDR3 is TGTGCCAGCAGTTTAACCCATCCAGGACAGGGGCCTATGAACACTGAAGCTTTCTTT. Translating it yields CASSLTHPGQGPMNTEAFF.

The chain joins TRBV5-6 to TRBJ1-3; TRBD1 is a possible D gene (5 bases). Trimming stripped 0 bases from V and 0 bases from J, with 7 bases between. This CDR3 spans 15 amino acids. CDR1 and CDR2 from the germline V gene are SGHDT and YYEEEE. The CDR3 region has the DNA TGTGCCAGCAGCTTGGGACAGCTCTCTGGAAACACCATATATTTT. Translation: CASSLGQLSGNTIYF.

V and J are TRBV3-1 (or the pseudogene TRBV3-2) and TRBJ2-1; TRBD2 matches 9 bases. The CDR3 loop spans 16 amino acids. The V and J ends lost 1 base and 10 bases, in that order; junction bases with no gene match: 11. Looked up from germline, CDR1 is LGHDT and CDR2 is YNNKEL (reference sequence). Here the CDR3 DNA reads TGTGCCAGCAGCCAAGGCGGGACTAGCCGGGTAGGAGAGCAGTTCTTC. This encodes CASSQGGTSRVGEQFF.

The V call is TRBV10-3, the J call TRBJ2-6, with D unclear. Germline CDR1 ENHRY, CDR2 SYGVKD. This CDR3 contains 15 residues. V lost 3 bases and J 2 bases, leaving 8 bases between the germline ends. The CDR3 DNA reads as TGTGCCATCAGTGAACAGCTCACTGGGGCCAACGTCCTGACTTTC. Translating it yields CAISEQLTGANVLTF.

V usage is TRBV12-5 and J usage is TRBJ2-1; TRBD2 might be the D (5 bases). CDR3 length: 13 amino acids. Per the germline V gene, CDR1 is LGHNT and CDR2 is FRNRAP. With 4 bases removed from V and 7 bases from J, the gap between germline ends came to 11 bases. The CDR3 nucleotides are TGTGCTAGTGGTTCGGGATCTTTTAATGAGCAGTTCTTC. Its translation is CASGSGSFNEQFF.

V is TRBV5-1 and J is TRBJ2-7, with TRBD2 identical over 8 bases. Germline CDR1 reads SGHRS; CDR2 reads YFSETQ. The CDR3 totals 14 residues. V trimming: 4 bases; J trimming: 3 bases; junction bases outside the gene matches: 6. The CDR3 DNA reads TGCGCCAGCAGCCCTGGCGGGACTAGCTACGAGCAGTACTTC. This translates into CASSPGGTSYEQYF.